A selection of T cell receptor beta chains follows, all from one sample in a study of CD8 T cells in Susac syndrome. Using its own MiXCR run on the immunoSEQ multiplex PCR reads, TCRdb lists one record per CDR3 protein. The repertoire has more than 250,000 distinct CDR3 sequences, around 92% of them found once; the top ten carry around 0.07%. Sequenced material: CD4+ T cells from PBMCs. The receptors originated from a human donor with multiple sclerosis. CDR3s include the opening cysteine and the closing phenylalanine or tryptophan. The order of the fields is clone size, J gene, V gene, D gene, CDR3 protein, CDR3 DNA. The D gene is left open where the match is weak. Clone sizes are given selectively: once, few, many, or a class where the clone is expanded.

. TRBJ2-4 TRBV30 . CAWSRGSGFAKNIQYF TGTGCCTGGAGTAGGGGGTCGGGCTTTGCCAAAAACATTCAGTACTTC
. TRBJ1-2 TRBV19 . CASSIGGTYGYTF TGTGCCAGTAGTATCGGGGGTACCTATGGCTACACCTTC
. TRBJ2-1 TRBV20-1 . CSARRGEQFF TGCAGTGCTAGACGGGGGGAGCAGTTCTTC
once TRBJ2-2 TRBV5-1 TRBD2 CASSPHGDAGTSGPNTGELFF TGCGCCAGCAGCCCCCATGGGGATGCCGGGACTAGCGGCCCGAACACCGGGGAGCTGTTTTTT
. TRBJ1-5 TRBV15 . CATSREAGRSNQPQHF TGTGCCACCAGCAGAGAAGCAGGGAGAAGCAATCAGCCCCAGCATTTT
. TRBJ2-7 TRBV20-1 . CSARLSYEQYF TGCAGTGCAAGACTATCCTACGAGCAGTACTTC
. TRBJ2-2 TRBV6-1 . CASREYPGPNTGELFF TGTGCCAGCAGAGAATACCCGGGACCCAACACCGGGGAGCTGTTTTTT
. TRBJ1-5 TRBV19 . CASSIRERGNQPQHF TGTGCCAGTAGTATCAGGGAACGCGGCAATCAGCCCCAGCATTTT
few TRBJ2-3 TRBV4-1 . CASSHRRGLGTQYF TGCGCCAGCAGCCATCGGCGCGGGTTGGGTACGCAGTATTTT
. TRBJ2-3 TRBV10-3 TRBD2 CAIRGTSGSKDTQYF TGTGCCATCAGGGGAACTAGCGGGAGTAAAGATACGCAGTATTTT
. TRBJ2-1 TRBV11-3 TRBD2 CASSRGAGDQVEQFF TGTGCCAGCAGCCGAGGAGCGGGAGATCAGGTTGAGCAGTTCTTC
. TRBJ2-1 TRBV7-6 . CASSLARRVGEQFF TGTGCCAGCAGCTTAGCCCGCAGGGTAGGTGAGCAGTTCTTC
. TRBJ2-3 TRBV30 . CAWNRDFEQYF TGTGCCTGGAACCGGGACTTTGAGCAGTATTTT
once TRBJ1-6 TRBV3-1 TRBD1 CASSARQGRGNSPLHF TGTGCCAGCAGCGCCCGACAGGGTAGAGGAAATTCACCCCTCCACTTT
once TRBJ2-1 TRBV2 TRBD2 CASAKGLAGVNRGNEQFF TGTGCCAGCGCGAAAGGACTAGCGGGAGTGAATCGGGGGAATGAGCAGTTCTTC
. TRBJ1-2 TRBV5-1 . CASSLERTVYGYTF TGCGCCAGCAGCTTGGAGCGAACCGTCTATGGCTACACCTTC
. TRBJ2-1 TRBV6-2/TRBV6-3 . CASSYAVGDSNYNEQFF TGTGCCAGCAGTTACGCAGTCGGGGACTCCAACTACAATGAGCAGTTCTTC